What follows are 24 T cell receptor beta chains derived from one specimen sequenced in a study of OX40 agonist ivuxolimab in advanced cancers. Assay used: immunoSEQ multiplex PCR; TCRdb lists only in-frame clones, some missing. The sample yields around 35,000 clones, about 88% seen once. The sequences come from CD4+ or CD8+ T cells sorted from blood, collected in a trial of the OX40 agonist ivuxolimab. The receptor set was obtained from an adult with an advanced solid tumor such as melanoma, head and neck, liver or kidney cancer.

This clone was seen a handful of times. V usage is TRBV2 and J usage is TRBJ1-2, with TRBD1 matching over 7 bases. Germline trimming cut 10 bases from V and 5 bases from J; bases unmatched to any gene: 10. Germline loops: CDR1 SNHLY, CDR2 FYNNEI. The CDR3 loop spans 13 amino acids. The CDR3 protein is CATADRPWYGYTF. The DNA for the CDR3 is TGTGCCACGGCGGACAGGCCTTGGTATGGCTACACCTTC.

This chain joins TRBV2 and TRBJ2-2, with 8 nucleotides matching TRBD2. V was clipped by 1 base and J by 0 bases; unmatched bases: 4. This CDR3 spans 17 amino acids. Germline lookup yields CDR1 SNHLY and CDR2 FYNNEI. As DNA, the CDR3 is TGTGCCAGCAGTGAAGGAGGACTAGCCGCGAACACCGGGGAGCTGTTTTTT. Its translation: CASSEGGLAANTGELFF.

The V gene is TRBV28, the J gene TRBJ1-4; D unclear. CDR3 length: 15 amino acids. With 1 base removed from V and 5 bases from J, the gap between germline ends came to 11 bases. The V gene's germline CDR1 is MDHEN and CDR2 SYDVKM. The CDR3 coding sequence is TGTGCCAGCAGTTTATCCCCAGGAACCAATGAAAAACTGTTTTTT. Encoded protein: CASSLSPGTNEKLFF.

This clone was seen a few times. The chain links TRBV28 to TRBJ2-1; no definite D call. The V gene lost 2 bases and the J gene lost 7 bases, with 6 bases spanning the gap. The CDR3 is 12 residues long. The germline V gene has CDR1 MDHEN and CDR2 SYDVKM. In DNA form, the CDR3 reads TGTGCCAGCAGTTTACCCGGGAATGAGCAGTTCTTC. Residues: CASSLPGNEQFF.

The gene calls are TRBV4-2 and TRBJ2-6, with TRBD1 as a possible D gene (6 bases). Trimming took 1 base from V and 0 from J, leaving 7 bases between them. CDR3 length equals 16 residues. The germline gives CDR1 LGHNA, CDR2 YNFKEQ. Written as DNA, the CDR3 is TGTGCCAGCAGCCAAGGGGACAACTCTGGGGCCAACGTCCTGACTTTC. Its protein is CASSQGDNSGANVLTF.

The chain carries TRBV6-8 and TRBJ2-5, with TRBD2 matching 10 bases. Germline lookup yields CDR1 MNHGY and CDR2 SAAAGT. This CDR3 is built from 12 residues. In DNA form, the CDR3 reads TGTGCAGTAGCGGGGGGCCTAAAGACCCAGTACTTC. Translation gives CAVAGGLKTQYF.

The rearrangement uses TRBV28 and TRBJ1-4; TRBD1 matches at 9 bases. The ends lost 4 bases at V and 7 bases at J; junction bases unmatched: 10. This CDR3 region has 16 residues. Germline V gene lookup returns CDR1 MDHEN and CDR2 SYDVKM. CDR3 nucleotide sequence: TGTGCCAGCAGTTCCAACCACAGGGGGCGCCTTGAAAAACTGTTTTTT. Translated, it gives CASSSNHRGRLEKLFF.

The chain uses TRBV6-1 and TRBJ2-3; D perhaps matches TRBD2 (6 bases). V gave up 0 bases and J gave up 4 bases, with 14 bases separating them. Germline V gives CDR1 MNHNS, CDR2 SASEGT. The CDR3 runs to 16 residues. DNA for the CDR3: TGTGCCAGCAGTGAAGCACGGGGGAGAGGCGCAGATACGCAGTATTTT. Translating it yields CASSEARGRGADTQYF.

J is TRBJ1-1 and V is TRBV4-1; D remains unclear. V lost 1 base, J lost 3 bases, and 15 bases lay in between. Germline CDR1 and CDR2: MGHRA and YSYEKL. There are 16 residues in the CDR3. The CDR3 spells CASSQVRTTRDTEAFF. The CDR3 nucleotides read TGCGCCAGCAGCCAAGTGAGGACCACCAGAGACACTGAAGCTTTCTTT.

V usage is TRBV5-6 and J usage is TRBJ1-2; the D is unclear. From germline, CDR1 is SGHDT and CDR2 YYEEEE. The CDR3 is made up of 17 amino acids. V lost 3 bases and J 0 bases, leaving 18 bases between the germline ends. The chain's CDR3 is CASSYPGQAASNYGYTF. DNA of the CDR3: TGTGCCAGCAGCTATCCGGGCCAGGCCGCCTCTAACTATGGCTACACCTTC.

This chain uses TRBV9 with TRBJ2-1, with D possibly TRBD2 on 6 matching bases. From germline, CDR1 is SGDLS and CDR2 YYNGEE. Trimming shortened V by 4 bases and J by 0 bases, and 14 bases separated the two germline ends. There are 16 residues in the CDR3. The CDR3 loop is CASSLRDSYSYNEQFF. The DNA for the CDR3 is TGTGCCAGCAGCCTCCGGGACTCCTACTCCTACAATGAGCAGTTCTTC. The complete variable domain, with remaining parts taken from reference TRBV9 and TRBJ2-1, reads DSGVTQTPKHLITATGQRVTLRCSPRSGDLSVYWYQQSLDQGLQFLIQYYNGEERAKGNILERFSAQQFPDLHSELNLSSLELGDSALYFCASSLRDSYSYNEQFFGPGTRLTVL.

This chain links TRBV5-6 with TRBJ2-6, with 12 bases aligning to TRBD1. Losses at the gene ends were 4 bases for V and 2 bases for J; bases not matched to a gene: 4. The CDR3 has 17 amino acids. CDR1 and CDR2 from the germline V gene are SGHDT and YYEEEE. In DNA, the CDR3 is TGTGCCAGCAGCGGGGGACAGGGGGCTACTGGGGCCAACGTCCTGACTTTC. Amino acids: CASSGGQGATGANVLTF.

This clone was detected only a few times. The V gene is TRBV4-2, the J gene TRBJ2-7, with a possible D match to TRBD2 (5 bases). V shed 4 bases and J shed 3 bases, with 13 bases lying between them. CDR3 length: 14 amino acids. The V gene's germline CDR1 is LGHNA and CDR2 YNFKEQ. CDR3 loop: CASSPTRGGYEQYF. As DNA, the CDR3 is TGTGCCAGCAGCCCAACTAGAGGCGGCTACGAGCAGTACTTC.

The chain has TRBV6-4 and TRBJ2-1; 8 bases fit TRBD1. Germline V CDR1 and CDR2: MRHNA, SNTAGT. The CDR3 contains 17 residues. V trimming: 6 bases; J trimming: 0 bases; junction bases outside the gene matches: 10. This CDR3 is CASSATTGTGSYNEQFF. CDR3 coding DNA: TGTGCCAGCAGCGCAACGACCGGGACAGGCTCCTACAATGAGCAGTTCTTC.

The rearrangement links TRBV9 to TRBJ2-7, with 9 bases fitting TRBD2. Germline V gene lookup returns CDR1 SGDLS and CDR2 YYNGEE. The CDR3 loop spans 13 amino acids. Trimming cost V 4 bases and J 4 bases; bases outside gene matches: 3. Here the CDR3 reads CASSKGLAYEQYF. The CDR3 DNA reads as TGTGCCAGCAGCAAGGGACTAGCTTACGAGCAGTACTTC.

The rearrangement links TRBV15 to TRBJ2-2; 8 positions agree with TRBD2. The V and J ends lost 0 bases and 1 base, in that order; junction bases with no gene match: 4. The germline CDR1 and CDR2 sequences are LNHNV and YYDKDF (reference sequence). This CDR3 region has 17 residues. The CDR3 reads CATSRDRLAGNTGELFF. The CDR3 nucleotides are TGTGCCACCAGCAGAGATCGGCTAGCGGGGAACACCGGGGAGCTGTTTTTT.

The chain is built from TRBV6-6 and TRBJ1-1; weak D call: TRBD1 (6 bases). The CDR3 covers 14 residues. V was cut by 5 bases and J by 0 bases, with 10 bases left in between. Looked up from germline, CDR1 is MNHNY and CDR2 is SVGAGI (reference sequence). The DNA of the CDR3 is TGTGCCAGCAGTCCCAGGGGCATGAACACTGAAGCTTTCTTT. It is translated as CASSPRGMNTEAFF.

The J gene is TRBJ2-5, the V gene TRBV7-6; D may match TRBD1 or TRBD2 (7 bases each). V lost 9 bases, J lost 2 bases, and 13 bases lay in between. CDR3 size: 13 residues. Per germline, CDR1 SGHVS and CDR2 FNYEAQ. The CDR3, as DNA: TGTGCCAGGTATCAGGGGGGGCAAGAGACCCAGTACTTC. Its protein is CARYQGGQETQYF.

Notes on this clone: A read error may account for a junction end that differs from germline. The chain is built from TRBV9 and TRBJ2-2, with D uncertain. Germline V lookup: CDR1 SGDLS, CDR2 YYNGEE. The CDR3 covers 12 residues. CDR3 nucleotides: TGTGCCAGCAGCGTAAACAGCGGGGAGCTGTTTTTT. It specifies CASSVNSGELFF.

This clone appeared a single time. The chain has TRBV28 and TRBJ1-4, with D possibly TRBD1 on 6 matching bases. Germline CDR1 and CDR2: MDHEN and SYDVKM. V lost 4 bases and J lost 4, with 19 bases in between. The length of the CDR3 is 17 residues. CDR3 sequence reads: CASSSPLSWTVNEKLFF. DNA for the CDR3: TGTGCCAGCAGTTCCCCGTTAAGTTGGACAGTTAATGAAAAACTGTTTTTT.

This rearrangement joins TRBV11-2 to TRBJ2-2; 8 bases agree with TRBD1. Germline lookup yields CDR1 SGHAT and CDR2 FQNNGV. After removal of 1 base from V and 7 bases from J, the junction contained 11 bases not matched to a gene. The CDR3 runs to 17 residues. DNA for the CDR3: TGTGCCAGCAGCTTAGTGCCCCCGGACAGGGCTGACGGGGAGCTGTTTTTT. Amino acids: CASSLVPPDRADGELFF.

The rearrangement uses TRBV6-5 and TRBJ2-2; D gene ambiguous. The V and J ends lost 9 bases and 6 bases respectively, with 8 bases between them. This CDR3 region has 11 residues. Germline assignment: CDR1 MNHEY and CDR2 SVGAGI. Here the CDR3 reads CASASSGELFF. In nucleotides, the CDR3 is TGTGCCAGTGCCAGTTCCGGGGAGCTGTTTTTT.

V and J are TRBV4-1 and TRBJ2-1; D perhaps matches TRBD1 (6 bases). The germline V and J ends were trimmed by 1 base and 8 bases, with 12 bases remaining between them. CDR3 size: 14 residues. Germline V gene data show CDR1 as MGHRA and CDR2 as YSYEKL. CDR3 in DNA: TGCGCCAGCAGCCAAGGCAGGGGCTCGGATGAGCAGTTCTTC. Amino acid sequence: CASSQGRGSDEQFF.

The V gene is TRBV16, the J gene TRBJ1-3; TRBD1 agrees at 7 bases. CDR1 and CDR2 from the germline V gene are KGHSY and FQNENV. CDR3 length: 15 amino acids. V lost 2 bases and J lost 4; bases outside the gene matches: 5. CDR3 in amino acids: CASSQETGYGNTIYF. The CDR3 DNA sequence: TGTGCCAGCAGCCAAGAGACAGGGTACGGAAACACCATATATTTT.